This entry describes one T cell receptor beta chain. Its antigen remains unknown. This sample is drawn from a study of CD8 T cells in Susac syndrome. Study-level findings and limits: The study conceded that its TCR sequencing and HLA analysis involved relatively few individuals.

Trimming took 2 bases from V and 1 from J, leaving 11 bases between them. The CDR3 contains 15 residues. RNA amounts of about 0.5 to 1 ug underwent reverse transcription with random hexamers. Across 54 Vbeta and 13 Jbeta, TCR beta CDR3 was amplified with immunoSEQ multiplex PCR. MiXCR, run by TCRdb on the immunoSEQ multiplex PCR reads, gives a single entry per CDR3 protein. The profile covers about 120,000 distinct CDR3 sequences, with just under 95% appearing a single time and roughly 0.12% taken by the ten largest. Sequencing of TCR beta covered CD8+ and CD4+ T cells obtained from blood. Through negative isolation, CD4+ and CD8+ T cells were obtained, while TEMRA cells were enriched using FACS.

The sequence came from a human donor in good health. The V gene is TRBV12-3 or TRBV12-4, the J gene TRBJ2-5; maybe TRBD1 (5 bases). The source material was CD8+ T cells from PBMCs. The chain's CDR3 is CASSLIGAVQETQYF. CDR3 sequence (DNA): TGTGCCAGCAGTTTAATAGGGGCCGTCCAAGAGACCCAGTACTTC.